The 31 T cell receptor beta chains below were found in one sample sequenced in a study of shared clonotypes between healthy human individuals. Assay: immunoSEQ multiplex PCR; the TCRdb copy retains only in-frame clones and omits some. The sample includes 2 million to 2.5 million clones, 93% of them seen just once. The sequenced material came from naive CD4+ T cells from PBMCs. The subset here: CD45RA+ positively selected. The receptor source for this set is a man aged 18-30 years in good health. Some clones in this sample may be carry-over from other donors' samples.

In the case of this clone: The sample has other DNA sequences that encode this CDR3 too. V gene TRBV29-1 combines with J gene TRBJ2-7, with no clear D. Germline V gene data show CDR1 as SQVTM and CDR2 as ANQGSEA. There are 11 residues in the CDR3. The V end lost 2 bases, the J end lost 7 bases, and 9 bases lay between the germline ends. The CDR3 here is CSVESRSEQYF. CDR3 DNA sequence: TGCAGCGTTGAATCTCGCTCGGAGCAGTACTTC.

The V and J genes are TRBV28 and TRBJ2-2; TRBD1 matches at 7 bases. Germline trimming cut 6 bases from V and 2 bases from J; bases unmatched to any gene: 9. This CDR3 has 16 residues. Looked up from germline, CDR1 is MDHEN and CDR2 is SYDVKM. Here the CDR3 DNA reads TGTGCCAGCAGCTCTAAGGGGGCCCCAAACACCGGGGAGCTGTTTTTT. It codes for CASSSKGAPNTGELFF. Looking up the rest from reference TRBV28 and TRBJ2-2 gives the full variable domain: DVKVTQSSRYLVKRTGEKVFLECVQDMDHENMFWYRQDPGLGLRLIYFSYDVKMKEKGDIPEGYSVSREKKERFSLILESASTNQTSMYLCASSSKGAPNTGELFFGEGSRLTVL.

For the CDR3, the DNA is TGTGCCAGTAGTTCGGGACAGGTCAGCAATCAGCCCCAGCATTTT. Its translation is CASSSGQVSNQPQHF. The chain carries TRBV19 and TRBJ1-5, with 8 bases matching TRBD1. The CDR3 extends over 15 amino acids. With 5 bases clipped from V and 1 base from J, the junction kept 4 bases outside the gene matches. Germline V gene data show CDR1 as LNHDA and CDR2 as SQIVND (reference sequence).

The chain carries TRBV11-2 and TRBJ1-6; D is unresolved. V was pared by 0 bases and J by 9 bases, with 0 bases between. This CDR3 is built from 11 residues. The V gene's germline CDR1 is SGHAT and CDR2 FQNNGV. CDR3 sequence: CASSLDSPLHF. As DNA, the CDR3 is TGTGCCAGCAGCTTAGATTCACCCCTCCACTTT.

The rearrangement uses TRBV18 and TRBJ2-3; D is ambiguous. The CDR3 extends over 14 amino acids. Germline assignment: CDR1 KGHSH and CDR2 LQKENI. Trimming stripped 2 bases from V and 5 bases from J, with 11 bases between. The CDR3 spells CASSPVTSVDTQYF. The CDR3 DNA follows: TGTGCCAGCTCACCAGTGACTTCAGTAGATACGCAGTATTTT.

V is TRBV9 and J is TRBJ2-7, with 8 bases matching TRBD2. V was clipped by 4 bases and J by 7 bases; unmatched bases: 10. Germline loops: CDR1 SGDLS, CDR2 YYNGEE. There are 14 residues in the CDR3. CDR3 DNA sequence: TGTGCCAGCAGCTCGGGAGGGAGTTTGGGGGAGCAGTACTTC. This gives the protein CASSSGGSLGEQYF.

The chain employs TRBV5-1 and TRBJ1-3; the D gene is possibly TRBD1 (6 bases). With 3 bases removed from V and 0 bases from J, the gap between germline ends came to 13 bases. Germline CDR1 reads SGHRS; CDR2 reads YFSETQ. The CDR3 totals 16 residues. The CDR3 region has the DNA TGCGCCAGCAGCTCCGGGACACTGGGCTCTGGAAACACCATATATTTT. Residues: CASSSGTLGSGNTIYF.

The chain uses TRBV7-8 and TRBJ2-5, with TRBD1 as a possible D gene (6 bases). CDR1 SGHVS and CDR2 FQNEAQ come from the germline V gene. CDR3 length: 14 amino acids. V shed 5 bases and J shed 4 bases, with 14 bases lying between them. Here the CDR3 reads CASSPEQGRETQYF. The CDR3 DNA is TGTGCCAGCAGCCCGGAGCAGGGGAGAGAGACCCAGTACTTC.

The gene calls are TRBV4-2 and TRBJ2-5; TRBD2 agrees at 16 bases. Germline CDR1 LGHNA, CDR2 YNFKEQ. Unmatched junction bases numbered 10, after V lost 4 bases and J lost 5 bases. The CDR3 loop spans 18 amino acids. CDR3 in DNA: TGTGCCAGCAGCCCGGGGACTAGCGGGAGGGCCTATACTGAGACCCAGTACTTC. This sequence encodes CASSPGTSGRAYTETQYF.

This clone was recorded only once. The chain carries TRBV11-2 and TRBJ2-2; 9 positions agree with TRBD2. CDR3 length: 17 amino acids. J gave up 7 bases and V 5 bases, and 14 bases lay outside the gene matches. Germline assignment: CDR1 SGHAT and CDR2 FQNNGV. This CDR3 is CASSLGRASGNGGELFF. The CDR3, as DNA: TGTGCCAGCAGCCTAGGGAGGGCTAGCGGGAATGGCGGGGAGCTGTTTTTT.

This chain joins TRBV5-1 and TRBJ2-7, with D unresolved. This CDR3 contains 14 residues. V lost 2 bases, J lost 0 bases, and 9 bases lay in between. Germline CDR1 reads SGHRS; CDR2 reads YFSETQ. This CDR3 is CASSFPGPSYEQYF. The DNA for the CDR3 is TGCGCCAGCAGCTTCCCCGGGCCCTCCTACGAGCAGTACTTC. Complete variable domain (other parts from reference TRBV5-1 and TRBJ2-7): KAGVTQTPRYLIKTRGQQVTLSCSPISGHRSVSWYQQTPGQGLQFLFEYFSETQRNKGNFPGRFSGRQFSNSRSEMNVSTLELGDSALYLCASSFPGPSYEQYFGPGTRLTVT.

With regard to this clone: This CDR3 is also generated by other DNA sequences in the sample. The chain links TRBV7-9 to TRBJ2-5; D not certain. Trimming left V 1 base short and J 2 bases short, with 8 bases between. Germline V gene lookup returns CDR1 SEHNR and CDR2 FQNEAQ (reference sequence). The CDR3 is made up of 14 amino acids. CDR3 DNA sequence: TGTGCCAGCAGCTTAGGGCAAGCACAAGAGACCCAGTACTTC. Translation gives CASSLGQAQETQYF.

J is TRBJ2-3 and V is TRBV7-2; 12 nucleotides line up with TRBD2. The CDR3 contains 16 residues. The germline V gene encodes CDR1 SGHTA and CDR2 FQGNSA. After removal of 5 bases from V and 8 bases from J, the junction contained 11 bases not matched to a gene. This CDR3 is CASSPLPLTSGGTQYF. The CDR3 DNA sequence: TGTGCCAGCAGCCCGCTCCCCTTGACTAGCGGGGGTACGCAGTATTTT.

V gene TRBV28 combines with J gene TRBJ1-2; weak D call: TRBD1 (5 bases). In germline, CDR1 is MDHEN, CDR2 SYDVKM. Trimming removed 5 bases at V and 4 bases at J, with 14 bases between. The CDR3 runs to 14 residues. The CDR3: CASSRRGDAYGYTF. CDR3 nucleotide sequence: TGTGCCAGCAGTAGGAGGGGAGACGCCTATGGCTACACCTTC.

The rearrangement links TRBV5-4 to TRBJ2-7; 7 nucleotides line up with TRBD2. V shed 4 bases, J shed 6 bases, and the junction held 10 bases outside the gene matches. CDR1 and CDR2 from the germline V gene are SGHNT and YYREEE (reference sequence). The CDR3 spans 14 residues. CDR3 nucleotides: TGTGCCAGCAGCGCCCTGGCGGGAGTGTCCGAGCAGTACTTC. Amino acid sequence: CASSALAGVSEQYF.

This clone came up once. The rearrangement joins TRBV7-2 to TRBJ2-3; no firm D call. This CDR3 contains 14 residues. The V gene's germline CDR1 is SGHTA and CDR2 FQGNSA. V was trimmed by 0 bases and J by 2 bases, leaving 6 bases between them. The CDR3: CASSLARVTDTQYF. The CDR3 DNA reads TGTGCCAGCAGCTTAGCCCGGGTCACAGATACGCAGTATTTT.

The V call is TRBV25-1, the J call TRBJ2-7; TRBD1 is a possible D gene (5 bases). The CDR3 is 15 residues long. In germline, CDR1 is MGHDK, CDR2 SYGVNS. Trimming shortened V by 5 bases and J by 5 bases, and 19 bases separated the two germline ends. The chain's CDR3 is CASSKPNRLRDEQYF. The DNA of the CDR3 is TGTGCCAGCAGTAAACCTAACAGGCTCCGGGACGAGCAGTACTTC.

CDR3: CASSMIPLQETQYF. The CDR3 bases are TGTGCCAGCAGCATGATCCCACTCCAAGAGACCCAGTACTTC. This sequence joins TRBV5-6 and TRBJ2-5; D is unclear. The V end lost 4 bases, the J end lost 1 base, and 11 bases lay between the germline ends. The length of the CDR3 is 14 residues. Germline V gene data show CDR1 as SGHDT and CDR2 as YYEEEE. The full variable domain, its missing parts supplied by reference TRBV5-6 and TRBJ2-5, is DAGVTQSPTHLIKTRGQQVTLRCSPKSGHDTVSWYQQALGQGPQFIFQYYEEEERQRGNFPDRFSGHQFPNYSSELNVNALLLGDSALYLCASSMIPLQETQYFGPGTRLLVL.

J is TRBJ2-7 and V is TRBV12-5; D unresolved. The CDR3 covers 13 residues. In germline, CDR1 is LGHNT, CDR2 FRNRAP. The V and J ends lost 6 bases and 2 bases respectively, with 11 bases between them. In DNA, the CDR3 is TGTGCTAGTGGAGGGCCCCCAACCTACGAGCAGTACTTC. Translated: CASGGPPTYEQYF.

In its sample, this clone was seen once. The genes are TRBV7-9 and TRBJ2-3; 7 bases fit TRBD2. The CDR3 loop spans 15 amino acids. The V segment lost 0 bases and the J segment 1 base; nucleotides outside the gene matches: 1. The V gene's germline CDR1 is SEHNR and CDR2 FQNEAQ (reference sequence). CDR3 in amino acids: CASSLAAGGTDTQYF. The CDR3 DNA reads TGTGCCAGCAGCTTAGCGGCGGGAGGCACAGATACGCAGTATTTT.

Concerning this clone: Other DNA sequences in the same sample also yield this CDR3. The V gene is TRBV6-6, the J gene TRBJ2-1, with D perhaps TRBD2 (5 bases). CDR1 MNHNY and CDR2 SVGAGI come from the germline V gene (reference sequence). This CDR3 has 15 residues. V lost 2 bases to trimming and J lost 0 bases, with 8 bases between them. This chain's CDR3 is CASSYGGSSYNEQFF. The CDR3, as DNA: TGTGCCAGCAGTTACGGTGGGAGCTCCTACAATGAGCAGTTCTTC.

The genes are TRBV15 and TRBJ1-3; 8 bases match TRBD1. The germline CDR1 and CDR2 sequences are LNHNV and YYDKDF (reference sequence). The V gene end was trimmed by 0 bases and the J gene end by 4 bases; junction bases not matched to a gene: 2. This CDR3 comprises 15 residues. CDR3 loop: CATSRDSGGGNTIYF. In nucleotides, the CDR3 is TGTGCCACCAGCAGAGATTCAGGGGGCGGAAACACCATATATTTT.

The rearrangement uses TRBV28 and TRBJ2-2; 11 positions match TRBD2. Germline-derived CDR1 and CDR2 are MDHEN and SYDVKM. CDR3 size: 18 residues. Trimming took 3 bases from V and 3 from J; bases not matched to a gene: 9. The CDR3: CASSFQTSGRVDTGELFF. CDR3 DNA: TGTGCCAGCAGTTTCCAAACTAGCGGGAGAGTGGACACCGGGGAGCTGTTTTTT.

The CDR3 nucleotides are TGTGCCAGCAGTCACGGCCGTAAGGACAATGAGCAGTTCTTC. Protein product: CASSHGRKDNEQFF. The rearrangement links TRBV28 to TRBJ2-1, with D uncertain. CDR3 length equals 14 residues. Per germline, CDR1 MDHEN and CDR2 SYDVKM. V gave up 5 bases and J gave up 5 bases, with 13 bases separating them.

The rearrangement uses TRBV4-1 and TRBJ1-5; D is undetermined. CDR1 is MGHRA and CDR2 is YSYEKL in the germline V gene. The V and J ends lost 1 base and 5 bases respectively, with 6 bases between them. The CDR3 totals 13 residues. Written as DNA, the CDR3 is TGCGCCAGCAGCCAAGTATGGGATCAGCCCCAGCATTTT. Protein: CASSQVWDQPQHF.

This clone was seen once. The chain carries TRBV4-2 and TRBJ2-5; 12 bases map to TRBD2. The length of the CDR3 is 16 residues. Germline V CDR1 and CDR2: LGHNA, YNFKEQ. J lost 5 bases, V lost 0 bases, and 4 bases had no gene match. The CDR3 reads CASSQEGTSGLETQYF. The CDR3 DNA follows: TGTGCCAGCAGCCAAGAGGGGACTAGCGGGTTGGAGACCCAGTACTTC.

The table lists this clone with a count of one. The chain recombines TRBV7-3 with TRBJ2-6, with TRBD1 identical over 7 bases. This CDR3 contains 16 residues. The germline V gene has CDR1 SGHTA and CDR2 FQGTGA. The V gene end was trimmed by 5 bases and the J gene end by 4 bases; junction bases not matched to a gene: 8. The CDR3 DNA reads TGTGCCAGCAGCACGCCGACAGGGCCCGGGGCCAACGTCCTGACTTTC. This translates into CASSTPTGPGANVLTF.

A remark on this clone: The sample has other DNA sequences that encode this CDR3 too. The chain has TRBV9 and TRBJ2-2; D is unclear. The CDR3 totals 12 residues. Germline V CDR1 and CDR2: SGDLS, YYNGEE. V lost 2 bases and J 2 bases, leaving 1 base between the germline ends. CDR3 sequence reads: CASSVNTGELFF. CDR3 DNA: TGTGCCAGCAGCGTTAACACCGGGGAGCTGTTTTTT.

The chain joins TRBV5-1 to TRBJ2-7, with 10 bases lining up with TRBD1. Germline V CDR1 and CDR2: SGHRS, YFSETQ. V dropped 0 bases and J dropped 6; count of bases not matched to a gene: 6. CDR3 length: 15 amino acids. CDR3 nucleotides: TGCGCCAGCAGCTTGGCTTTGGACAGGGGGACCGAGCAGTACTTC. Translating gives CASSLALDRGTEQYF.

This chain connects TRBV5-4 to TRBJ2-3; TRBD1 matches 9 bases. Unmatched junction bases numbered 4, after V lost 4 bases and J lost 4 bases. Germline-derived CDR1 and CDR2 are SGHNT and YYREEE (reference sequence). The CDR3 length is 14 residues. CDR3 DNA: TGTGCCAGCAGCCCGGACAGGGGCGCAGATACGCAGTATTTT. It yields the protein CASSPDRGADTQYF.

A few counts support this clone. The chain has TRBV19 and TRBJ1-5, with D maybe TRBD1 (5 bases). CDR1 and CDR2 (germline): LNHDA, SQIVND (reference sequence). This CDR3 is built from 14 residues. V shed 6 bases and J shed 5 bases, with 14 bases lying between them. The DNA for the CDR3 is TGTGCCAGTAGGCCGGTTCGAGGGGATCAGCCCCAGCATTTT. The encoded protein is CASRPVRGDQPQHF.